This T cell receptor beta chain emerged from a study of shared clonotypes between healthy human individuals (TCRdb year 2020). About the full investigation: A couple of women and a few men aged 18 to 49 years were included in the cohort. For each donor, three plates each were used for CD4 naive and CD4 memory, two plates were used for CD8 naive, and one plate was used for CD8 memory. To estimate repertoire size and how much clonotype sharing occurs between individuals, the study deeply sequenced the blood TCR repertoires of five healthy adults. Different laboratories and diverse techniques were used to prepare libraries and sequence TCR repertoires, to increase sequencing depth and limit assay-specific biases. Leukapheresis yielded between about 0.85 and 10 billion PBMCs per donor.

Note on this clone: What antigen it recognizes has not been identified. Per-base qualities were not stored, and no clone one base away is much larger. This sample also contains other DNA sequences that code for the same CDR3.

The donors were healthy, HIV-negative adults who had no recently reported acute infections or vaccinations. Every donor was a Caucasian adult living in Nashville, Tennessee, USA. Magnetic negative selection was used to enrich CD4+ T cells, after which naive cells were positively selected on CD45RA and the negative fraction became the memory subset. After blood collection by leukapheresis, PBMCs were isolated using Ficoll-Histopaque density gradient centrifugation and then cryopreserved in the vapor phase of liquid nitrogen. Analytical flow cytometry was used to check the purity and quantity of every magnetically sorted T cell population. From each sorted fraction, genomic DNA was isolated and quantified by UV absorbance on a Nanodrop 2000c. TCR CDR3 regions were amplified from genomic DNA by multiplex PCR using the deep immunoSEQ assay. Extracted genomic DNA from each cell subset was distributed evenly across all wells of several immunoSEQ 96-well plates, and each plate was treated as a replicate. For sorted subsets, each replicate PCR was loaded with approximately 200 ng genomic DNA, equivalent to 30,000 or so T cell genomes. Purified libraries were measured with a Qubit 3.0 fluorometer, size-checked on a Bioanalyzer 2100, and measured again with the KAPA Library Quantification kit. Every immunoSEQ 96-well plate was sequenced on a separate single-read 150-cycle Illumina NextSeq 550 flow cell. Per the authors' processing: Because only junctional sequences without quality scores were contained in the immunoSEQ output, filtering matching that applied to full-length reads could not be performed. Sequences were annotated with PyIR, a Python wrapper for IgBLAST v1.9, using IMGT germline references to assign V/J genes and CDR3. Reads were removed for weak V/J assignments (E-value above 1e-6), missing CDR3, stop codons, out-of-frame junctions, or ambiguous translated residues. V3J clonotypes were defined as sequences sharing an identical inferred V gene, J gene, and CDR3 amino acid sequence. Percentage overlap between repertoires was calculated by dividing the number of shared unique clonotypes by the size of the smaller repertoire. Repertoire richness was assessed with RTK rarefaction, the Chao1 estimator, and Recon v2.1 estimates of unobserved clonotypes. Generation probabilities were computed with OLGA for all TCRbeta clonotypes obtained by the gDNA method from four donors. TCRdb holds this immuneACCESS table with in-frame rearrangements only. Some clones are missing; in checked studies, unresolved V genes explain under half, and the rest has no known cause. V and J calls plus clone size are reproduced from that table; the DNA served to infer D and trimming. Here the sample has approximately 1,500,000 clones; 95% to 97% occur a single time. The top ten hold approximately 1.1% of the sample.

Results and caveats for the whole study, not just this receptor: Pairwise subsampling indicated that sequencing depth was expected to affect the degree of clonotype sharing among donors. Incomplete sequencing was indicated by rarefaction of sorted-subset datasets, despite the large sequencing depth. Estimated clonotype richness was generally larger for naive than for memory subsets. Because the study included a small number of donors, the genetic and exposure-history diversity represented was limited. Sampling was restricted to blood, and TCR repertoires in tissues likely differ from the TCR repertoires found in blood. Higher generation probabilities were observed for clonotypes shared by all four sorted-subset donors than for non-shared clonotypes. Sharing across four donors was observed for roughly 5% of naive CD4, about 3.2% of naive CD8, about 2.5% of memory CD4, and roughly 0.4% of memory CD8 clonotypes.

The sample comprised naive CD4+ T cells sorted from blood. What the cell subset or site label conveys for this sample: CD45RA+ positively selected. This sequence was found in a young man in good health.

The sequenced DNA: TGTGCCAGCAGCGTTCTAGCGGGAGCCACAGATACGCAGTATTTT. Its protein reads: CASSVLAGATDTQYF. The chain uses TRBV9 and TRBJ2-3; 10 bases in between match TRBD2. CDR1 SGDLS and CDR2 YYNGEE are derived from the germline V gene. Germline trimming: 2 bases from V, 2 bases from J; junction bases outside gene matches: 2. The CDR3 has 15 amino acids, counting the end cysteine and phenylalanine. Only CDR3 DNA remains: 45 bases, in frame from the first base.